There are a few counts of the clone carrying this T cell receptor (beta chain). Treatment defined: oral pan-JAK inhibitor, 5-10 mg twice daily. After isolation, RNA underwent reverse transcription to generate cDNA as the sequencing template. Only in-frame clones appear in the TCRdb table, and some are missing; sequencing was by immunoSEQ multiplex PCR. Of 170,000 or so clones in the sample, around 50% were seen once. This sample is part of a study of CD8+ T cells in alopecia areata. The germline V gene has CDR1 MNHEY and CDR2 SVGAGI. The CDR3 runs to 15 residues. Trimming took 0 bases from V and 4 from J, leaving 9 bases between them.

This specimen consisted of CD8+ T cells sorted from blood, obtained at week 24, from a patient treated with tofacitinib. The source is a human donor with alopecia areata. This chain connects TRBV6-5 to TRBJ2-2, with D unclear. CDR3 sequence reads: CASSYSTRLTGELFF. CDR3 DNA sequence: TGTGCCAGCAGTTACTCTACCAGACTCACCGGGGAGCTGTTTTTT.